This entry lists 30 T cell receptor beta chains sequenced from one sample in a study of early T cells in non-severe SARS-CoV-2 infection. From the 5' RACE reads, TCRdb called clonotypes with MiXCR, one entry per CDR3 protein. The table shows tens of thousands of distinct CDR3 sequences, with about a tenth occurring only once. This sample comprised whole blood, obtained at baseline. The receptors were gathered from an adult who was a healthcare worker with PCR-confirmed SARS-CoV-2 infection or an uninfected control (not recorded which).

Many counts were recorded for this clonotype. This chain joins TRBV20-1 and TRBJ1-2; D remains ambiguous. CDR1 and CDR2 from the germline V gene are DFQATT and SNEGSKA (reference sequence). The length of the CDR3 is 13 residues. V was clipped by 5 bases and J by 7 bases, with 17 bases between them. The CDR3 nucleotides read TGCAGTGCTTCCCAGTCCGAGTGGGGTGGCTACACCTTC. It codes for CSASQSEWGGYTF.

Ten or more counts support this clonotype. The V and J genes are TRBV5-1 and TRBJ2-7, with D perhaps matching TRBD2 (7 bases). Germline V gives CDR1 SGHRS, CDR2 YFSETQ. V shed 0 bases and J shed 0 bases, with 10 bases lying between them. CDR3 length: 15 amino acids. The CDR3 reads CASSLEGGVSYEQYF. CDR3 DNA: TGCGCCAGCAGCTTGGAAGGGGGGGTCTCCTACGAGCAGTACTTC.

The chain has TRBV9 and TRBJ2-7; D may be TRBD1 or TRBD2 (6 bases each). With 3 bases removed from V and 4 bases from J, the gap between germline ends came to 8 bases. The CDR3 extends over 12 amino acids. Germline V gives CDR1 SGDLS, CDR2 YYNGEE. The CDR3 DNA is TGTGCCAGCAGCGGAGGGGGGTACGAGCAGTACTTC. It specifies CASSGGGYEQYF.

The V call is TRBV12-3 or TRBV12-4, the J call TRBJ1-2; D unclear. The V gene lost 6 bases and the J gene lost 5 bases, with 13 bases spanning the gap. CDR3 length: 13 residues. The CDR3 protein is CASSQRNWYGYTF. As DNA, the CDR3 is TGTGCCAGCAGCCAACGAAATTGGTATGGCTACACCTTC.

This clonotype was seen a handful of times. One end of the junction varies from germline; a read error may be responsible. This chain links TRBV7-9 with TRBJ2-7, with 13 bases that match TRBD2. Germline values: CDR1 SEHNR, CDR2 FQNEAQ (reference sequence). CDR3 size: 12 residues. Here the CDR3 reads CASSSGLAGAFF. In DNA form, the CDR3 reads TGTGCCAGCAGCTCTGGACTAGCGGGGGCCTTCTTC.

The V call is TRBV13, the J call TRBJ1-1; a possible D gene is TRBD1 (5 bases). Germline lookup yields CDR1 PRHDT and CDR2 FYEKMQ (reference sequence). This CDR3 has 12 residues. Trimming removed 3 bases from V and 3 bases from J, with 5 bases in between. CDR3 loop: CASSLGDTEAFF. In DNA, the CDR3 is TGTGCCAGCAGCTTGGGGGACACTGAAGCTTTCTTT.

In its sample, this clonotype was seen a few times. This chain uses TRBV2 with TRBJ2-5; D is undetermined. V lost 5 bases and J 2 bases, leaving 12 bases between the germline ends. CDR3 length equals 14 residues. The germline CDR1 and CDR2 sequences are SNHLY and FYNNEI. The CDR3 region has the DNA TGTGCCAGCAGTTCCGGCGCTGCACAAGAGACCCAGTACTTC. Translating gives CASSSGAAQETQYF.

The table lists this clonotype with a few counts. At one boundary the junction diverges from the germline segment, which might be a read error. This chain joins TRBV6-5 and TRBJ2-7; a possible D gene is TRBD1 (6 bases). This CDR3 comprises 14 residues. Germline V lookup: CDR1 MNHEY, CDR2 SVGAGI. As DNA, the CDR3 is TGTGTCAGCAGCTCCGTAGGGACAAACTACGAGCAGTACTTC. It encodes CVSSSVGTNYEQYF.

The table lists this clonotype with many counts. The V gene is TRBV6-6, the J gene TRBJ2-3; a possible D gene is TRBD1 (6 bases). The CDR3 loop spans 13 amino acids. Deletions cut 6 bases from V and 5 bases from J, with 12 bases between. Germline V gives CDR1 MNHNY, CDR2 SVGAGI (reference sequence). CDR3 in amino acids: CASRSDRRDTQYF. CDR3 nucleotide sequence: TGTGCCAGCAGATCGGACAGACGAGATACGCAGTATTTT.

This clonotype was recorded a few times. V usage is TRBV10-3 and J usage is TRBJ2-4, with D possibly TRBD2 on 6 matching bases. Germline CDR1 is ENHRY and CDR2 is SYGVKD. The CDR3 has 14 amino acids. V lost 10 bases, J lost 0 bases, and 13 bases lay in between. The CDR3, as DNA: TGTGCCACGGGGGAGGATCTAGCCAAAAACATTCAGTACTTC. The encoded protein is CATGEDLAKNIQYF.

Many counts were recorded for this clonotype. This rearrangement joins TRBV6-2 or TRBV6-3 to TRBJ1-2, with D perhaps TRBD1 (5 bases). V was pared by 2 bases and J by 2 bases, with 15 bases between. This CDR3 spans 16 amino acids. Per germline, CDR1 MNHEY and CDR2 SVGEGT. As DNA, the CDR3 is TGTGCCAGCAGTTACGCGCACCGGGACTGGAACTATGGCTACACCTTC. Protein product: CASSYAHRDWNYGYTF.

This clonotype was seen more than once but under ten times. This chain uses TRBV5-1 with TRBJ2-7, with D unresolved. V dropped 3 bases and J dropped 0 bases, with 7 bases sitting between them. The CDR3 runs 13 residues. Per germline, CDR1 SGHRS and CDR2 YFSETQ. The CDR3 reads CASSSLYSYEQYF. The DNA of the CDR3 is TGCGCCAGCAGCTCTCTATACTCCTACGAGCAGTACTTC.

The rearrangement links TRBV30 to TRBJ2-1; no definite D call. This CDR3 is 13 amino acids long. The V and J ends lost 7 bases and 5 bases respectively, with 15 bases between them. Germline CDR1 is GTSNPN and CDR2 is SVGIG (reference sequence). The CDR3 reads CASHSGLNNEQFF. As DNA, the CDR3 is TGTGCCTCGCATTCCGGCCTTAACAATGAGCAGTTCTTC.

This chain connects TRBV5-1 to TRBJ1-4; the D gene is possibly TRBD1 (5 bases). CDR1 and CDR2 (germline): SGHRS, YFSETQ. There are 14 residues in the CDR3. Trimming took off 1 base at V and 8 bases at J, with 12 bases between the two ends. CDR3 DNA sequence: TGCGCCAGCAGCTTGACGACAGCTTACGAAAAACTGTTTTTT. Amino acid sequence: CASSLTTAYEKLFF.

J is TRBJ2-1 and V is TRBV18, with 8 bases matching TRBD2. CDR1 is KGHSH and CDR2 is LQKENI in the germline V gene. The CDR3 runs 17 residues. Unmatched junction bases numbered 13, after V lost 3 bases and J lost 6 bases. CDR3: CASSPGKLAVLSNEQFF. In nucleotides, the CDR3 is TGTGCCAGCTCACCGGGGAAACTAGCGGTCTTATCCAATGAGCAGTTCTTC.

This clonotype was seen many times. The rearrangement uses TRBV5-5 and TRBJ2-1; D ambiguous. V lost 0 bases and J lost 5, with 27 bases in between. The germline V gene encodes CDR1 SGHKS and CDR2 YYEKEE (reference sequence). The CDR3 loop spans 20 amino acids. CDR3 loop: CASSLANTKAFGSANNEQFF. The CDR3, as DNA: TGTGCCAGCAGCTTGGCCAATACGAAGGCCTTTGGCAGCGCGAACAATGAGCAGTTCTTC.

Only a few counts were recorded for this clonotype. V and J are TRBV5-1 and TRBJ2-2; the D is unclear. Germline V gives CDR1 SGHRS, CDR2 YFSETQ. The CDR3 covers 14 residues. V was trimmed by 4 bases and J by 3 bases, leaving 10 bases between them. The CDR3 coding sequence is TGCGCCAGCAGCGATAGGGAATACACCGGGGAGCTGTTTTTT. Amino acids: CASSDREYTGELFF.

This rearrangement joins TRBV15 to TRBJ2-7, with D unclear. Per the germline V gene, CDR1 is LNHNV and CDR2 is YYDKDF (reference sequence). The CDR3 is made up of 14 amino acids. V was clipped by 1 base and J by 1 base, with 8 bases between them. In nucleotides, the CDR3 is TGTGCCACCAGCAGAGGCGGCCGGTCCTACGAGCAGTACTTC. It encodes CATSRGGRSYEQYF.

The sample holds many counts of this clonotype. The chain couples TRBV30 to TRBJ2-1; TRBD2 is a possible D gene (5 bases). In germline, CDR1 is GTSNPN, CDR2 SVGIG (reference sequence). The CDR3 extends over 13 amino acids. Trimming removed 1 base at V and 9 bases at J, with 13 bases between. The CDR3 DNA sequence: TGTGCCTGGAGTGCCCAAAGGAGGACTGAGCAGTTCTTC. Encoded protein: CAWSAQRRTEQFF. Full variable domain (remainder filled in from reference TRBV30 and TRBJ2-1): SQTIHQWPATLVQPVGSPLSLECTVEGTSNPNLYWYRQAAGRGLQLLFYSVGIGQISSEVPQNLSASRPQDRQFILSSKKLLLSDSGFYLCAWSAQRRTEQFFGPGTRLTVL.

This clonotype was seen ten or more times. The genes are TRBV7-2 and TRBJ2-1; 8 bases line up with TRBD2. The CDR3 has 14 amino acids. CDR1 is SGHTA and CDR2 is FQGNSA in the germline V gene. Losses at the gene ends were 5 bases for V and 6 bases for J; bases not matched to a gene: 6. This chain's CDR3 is CASSRAGGGNEQFF. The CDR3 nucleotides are TGTGCCAGCAGCCGGGCGGGGGGAGGCAATGAGCAGTTCTTC.

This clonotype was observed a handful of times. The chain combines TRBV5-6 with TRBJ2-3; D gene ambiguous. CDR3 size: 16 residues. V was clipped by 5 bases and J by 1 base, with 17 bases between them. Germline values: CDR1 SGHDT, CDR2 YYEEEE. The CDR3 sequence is CASSRPLGPGTDTQYF. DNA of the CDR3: TGTGCCAGCAGTCGTCCGTTGGGCCCCGGCACAGATACGCAGTATTTT.

CDR3 sequence (DNA): TGTGCCAGCAGCCGGGCCGGGACTCGGCCTCACAATGAGCAGTTCTTC. Encoded protein: CASSRAGTRPHNEQFF. The rearrangement uses TRBV3-1 and TRBJ2-1, with D tentatively TRBD2 (6 bases). V was shortened by 4 bases and J by 5 bases, with 18 bases between the two germline ends. The CDR3 has 16 amino acids. From germline, CDR1 is LGHDT and CDR2 YNNKEL (reference sequence).

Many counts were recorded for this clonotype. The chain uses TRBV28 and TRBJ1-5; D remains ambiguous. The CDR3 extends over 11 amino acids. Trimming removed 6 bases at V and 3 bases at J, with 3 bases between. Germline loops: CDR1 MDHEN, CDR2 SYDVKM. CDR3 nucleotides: TGTGCCAGCAGCACCAATCAGCCCCAGCATTTT. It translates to CASSTNQPQHF.

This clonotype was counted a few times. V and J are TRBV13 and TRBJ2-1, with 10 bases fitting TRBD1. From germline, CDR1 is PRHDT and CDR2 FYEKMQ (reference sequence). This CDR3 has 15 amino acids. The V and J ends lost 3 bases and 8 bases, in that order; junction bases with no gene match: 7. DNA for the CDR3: TGTGCCAGCAGCTTCCGGGACAGGGGCAGGGATGAGCAGTTCTTC. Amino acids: CASSFRDRGRDEQFF.

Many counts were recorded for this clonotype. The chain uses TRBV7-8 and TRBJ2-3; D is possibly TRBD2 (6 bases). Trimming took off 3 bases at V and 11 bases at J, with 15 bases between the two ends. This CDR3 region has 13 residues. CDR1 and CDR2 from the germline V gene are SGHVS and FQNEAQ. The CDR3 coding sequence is TGTGCCAGCAGCTTTGCTTCCGGGACTGAGCAGTATTTT. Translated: CASSFASGTEQYF.

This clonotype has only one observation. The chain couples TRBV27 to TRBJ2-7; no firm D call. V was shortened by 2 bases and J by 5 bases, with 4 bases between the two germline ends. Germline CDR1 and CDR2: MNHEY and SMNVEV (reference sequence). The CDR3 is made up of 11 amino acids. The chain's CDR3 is CASSLANEQYF. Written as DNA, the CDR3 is TGTGCCAGCAGTTTAGCCAACGAGCAGTACTTC.

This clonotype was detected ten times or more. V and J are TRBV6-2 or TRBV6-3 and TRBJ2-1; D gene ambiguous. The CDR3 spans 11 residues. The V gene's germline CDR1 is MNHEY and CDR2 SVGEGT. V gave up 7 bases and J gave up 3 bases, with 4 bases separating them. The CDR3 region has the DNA TGTGCCAGCACCCACTACAATGAGCAGTTCTTC. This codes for CASTHYNEQFF.

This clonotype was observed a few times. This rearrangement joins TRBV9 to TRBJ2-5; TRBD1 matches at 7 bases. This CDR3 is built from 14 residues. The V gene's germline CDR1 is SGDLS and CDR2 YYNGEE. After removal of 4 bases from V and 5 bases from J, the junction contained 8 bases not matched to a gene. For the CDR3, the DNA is TGTGCCAGCAGCCCATCGGACAGGATCGAGACCCAGTACTTC. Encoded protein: CASSPSDRIETQYF.

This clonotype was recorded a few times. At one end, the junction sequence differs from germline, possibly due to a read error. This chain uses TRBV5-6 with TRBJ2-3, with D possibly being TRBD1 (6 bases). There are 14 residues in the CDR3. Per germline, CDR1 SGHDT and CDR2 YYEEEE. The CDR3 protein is CASSFFGDTDTRYF. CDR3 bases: TGTGCCAGCAGCTTTTTCGGGGACACAGATACGCGGTATTTT.

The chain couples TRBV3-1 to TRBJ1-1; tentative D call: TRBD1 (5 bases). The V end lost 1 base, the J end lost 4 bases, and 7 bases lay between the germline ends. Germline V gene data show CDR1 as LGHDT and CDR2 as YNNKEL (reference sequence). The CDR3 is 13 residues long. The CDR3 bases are TGTGCCAGCAGCCAAGTTCAGGGCACTGAAGCTTTCTTT. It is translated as CASSQVQGTEAFF.